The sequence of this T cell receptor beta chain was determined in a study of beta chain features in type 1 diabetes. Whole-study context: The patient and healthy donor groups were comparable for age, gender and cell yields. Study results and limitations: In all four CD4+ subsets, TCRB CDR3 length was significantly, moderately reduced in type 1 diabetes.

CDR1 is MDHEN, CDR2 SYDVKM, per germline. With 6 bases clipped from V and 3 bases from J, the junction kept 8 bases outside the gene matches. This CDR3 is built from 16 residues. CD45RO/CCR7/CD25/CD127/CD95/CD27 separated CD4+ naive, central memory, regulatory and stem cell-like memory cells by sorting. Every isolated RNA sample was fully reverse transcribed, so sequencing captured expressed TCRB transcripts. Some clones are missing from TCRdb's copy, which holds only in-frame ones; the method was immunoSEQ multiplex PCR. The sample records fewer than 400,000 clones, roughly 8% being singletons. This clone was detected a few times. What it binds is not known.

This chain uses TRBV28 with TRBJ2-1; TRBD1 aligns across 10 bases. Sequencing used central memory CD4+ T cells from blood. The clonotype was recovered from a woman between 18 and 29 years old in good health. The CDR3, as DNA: TGTGCCAGCAGATCGGGACAGGGGAGTTACTACAATGAGCAGTTCTTC. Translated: CASRSGQGSYYNEQFF.